The 32 T cell receptor beta chains in this list originate from one sample, sequenced in a study of T cell responses to AZD1222 COVID-19 vaccine. Assay used: immunoSEQ multiplex PCR; TCRdb lists only in-frame clones, some missing. Found here are 75,000 to 100,000 clones, approximately 92% of them singletons; the top ten hold about 13%. The sample in question was peripheral blood, obtained on day 0 of AZD1222 vaccination. The receptors here all came from an adult in good health.

The rearrangement joins TRBV19 to TRBJ1-4; D is unresolved. CDR3 length equals 13 residues. V dropped 3 bases and J dropped 5 bases, with 7 bases sitting between them. From germline, CDR1 is LNHDA and CDR2 SQIVND (reference sequence). The CDR3 here is CASSMAVNEKLFF. The CDR3 coding sequence is TGTGCCAGTAGTATGGCGGTAAATGAAAAACTGTTTTTT.

This chain uses TRBV4-1 with TRBJ1-1; D is unresolved. V lost 4 bases and J 0 bases, leaving 9 bases between the germline ends. The CDR3 has 14 residues. The germline gives CDR1 MGHRA, CDR2 YSYEKL. CDR3 sequence: CASSLEILNTEAFF. For the CDR3, the DNA is TGCGCCAGCAGCCTGGAGATTTTGAACACTGAAGCTTTCTTT.

This chain joins TRBV28 and TRBJ1-2, with unresolved D. V was pared by 2 bases and J by 1 base, with 5 bases between. CDR3 size: 13 residues. Germline-derived CDR1 and CDR2 are MDHEN and SYDVKM. CDR3 bases: TGTGCCAGCAGTTTAAGGGTTAACTATGGCTACACCTTC. Translating gives CASSLRVNYGYTF.

In this sample, this clone turned up once. The V call is TRBV11-2, the J call TRBJ2-7; TRBD2 matches 7 bases. CDR1 and CDR2 (germline): SGHAT, FQNNGV. The CDR3 extends over 14 amino acids. Trimming cost V 1 base and J 0 bases; bases outside gene matches: 0. The CDR3 reads CASSLAGGSYEQYF. The DNA of the CDR3 is TGTGCCAGCAGCTTAGCGGGAGGCTCCTACGAGCAGTACTTC. The full variable domain, rest sourced from reference TRBV11-2 and TRBJ2-7, is EAGVAQSPRYKIIEKRQSVAFWCNPISGHATLYWYQQILGQGPKLLIQFQNNGVVDDSQLPKDRFSAERLKGVDSTLKIQPAKLEDSAVYLCASSLAGGSYEQYFGPGTRLTVT.

The rearrangement joins TRBV28 to TRBJ1-1; D is unresolved. Trimming stripped 2 bases from V and 6 bases from J, with 13 bases between. Germline CDR1 is MDHEN and CDR2 is SYDVKM. This CDR3 has 14 amino acids. The CDR3 region is CASSLEGRGAEAFF. The CDR3 DNA sequence: TGTGCCAGCAGTTTAGAAGGGCGAGGCGCTGAAGCTTTCTTT.

Here the CDR3 reads CASSPLGGQNYGYTF. The CDR3 DNA follows: TGTGCCAGCAGCCCCCTAGGGGGGCAGAACTATGGCTACACCTTC. The chain employs TRBV7-2 and TRBJ1-2; TRBD1 might be the D (6 bases). This CDR3 contains 15 residues. V was pared by 5 bases and J by 2 bases, with 15 bases between. The germline gives CDR1 SGHTA, CDR2 FQGNSA.

The chain has TRBV4-1 and TRBJ1-4, with D possibly being TRBD1 (6 bases). The germline V gene encodes CDR1 MGHRA and CDR2 YSYEKL. The CDR3 is 16 amino acids. V shed 3 bases and J shed 5 bases, with 16 bases lying between them. The CDR3: CASSQGRGERNEKLFF. The CDR3 DNA follows: TGCGCCAGCAGCCAGGGCAGGGGCGAGCGGAATGAAAAACTGTTTTTT.

The chain uses TRBV5-4 and TRBJ1-2, with a tentative D call TRBD1 (5 bases). This CDR3 has 14 amino acids. Trimming left V 7 bases short and J 5 bases short, with 18 bases between. Per germline, CDR1 SGHNT and CDR2 YYREEE (reference sequence). The CDR3 is CASLVSGTQYGYTF. As DNA, the CDR3 is TGTGCCAGCCTAGTTTCCGGGACGCAATATGGCTACACCTTC.

This clone was picked up a small number of times. The chain uses TRBV28 and TRBJ1-5; D not resolved. CDR3 length: 14 amino acids. Trimming removed 3 bases from V and 2 bases from J, with 8 bases in between. The V gene's germline CDR1 is MDHEN and CDR2 SYDVKM. The CDR3, as DNA: TGTGCCAGCAGTTTGGTCCAGGGCAATCAGCCCCAGCATTTT. Translation: CASSLVQGNQPQHF.

This chain joins TRBV19 and TRBJ2-7; 7 bases are shared with TRBD2. Trimming took 2 bases from V and 5 from J; bases not matched to a gene: 6. Germline V gene lookup returns CDR1 LNHDA and CDR2 SQIVND (reference sequence). CDR3 size: 14 residues. In DNA form, the CDR3 reads TGTGCCAGTAGTATAACGGCGGGAGAACACGAGCAGTACTTC. Translating it yields CASSITAGEHEQYF.

The chain links TRBV10-2 to TRBJ2-2, with 9 bases aligning to TRBD2. V shed 8 bases, J shed 3 bases, and the junction held 4 bases outside the gene matches. The CDR3 contains 14 residues. Germline V lookup: CDR1 WSHSY, CDR2 SAAADI. The CDR3 loop is CASRGGAYTGELFF. The CDR3 nucleotides read TGCGCCAGCCGCGGGGGGGCCTACACCGGGGAGCTGTTTTTT.

J is TRBJ2-7 and V is TRBV4-2; D may be TRBD1 (8 bases). The CDR3 sequence is 17 residues long. The V gene's germline CDR1 is LGHNA and CDR2 YNFKEQ. V was trimmed by 0 bases and J by 3 bases, leaving 18 bases between them. CDR3 protein: CASSQEGRGTGGYEQYF. CDR3 bases: TGTGCCAGCAGCCAAGAAGGGAGGGGTACAGGGGGCTACGAGCAGTACTTC.

The CDR3 DNA follows: TGTGCCAGCAGCCTTCAACAGATTTGCACCTTC. Residues: CASSLQQICTF. This chain uses TRBV3-1 (or the pseudogene TRBV3-2) with TRBJ1-2; no reliable D call. Germline-derived CDR1 and CDR2 are LGHDT and YNNKEL (reference sequence). The CDR3 sequence is 11 residues long. V lost 4 bases to trimming and J lost 13 bases, with 13 bases between them.

V and J are TRBV15 and TRBJ1-2, with 9 bases that match TRBD1. V shed 7 bases and J 2 bases; nucleotides not matched to a gene: 11. Per germline, CDR1 LNHNV and CDR2 YYDKDF (reference sequence). CDR3 length equals 16 residues. The CDR3 spells CATTSGTGGGNYGYTF. CDR3 sequence (DNA): TGTGCCACCACATCGGGAACAGGGGGCGGAAACTATGGCTACACCTTC.

This chain connects TRBV18 to TRBJ2-7; no reliable D call. Germline CDR1 reads KGHSH; CDR2 reads LQKENI. V shed 0 bases and J shed 2 bases, with 11 bases lying between them. The CDR3 sequence is 15 residues long. CDR3 DNA: TGTGCCAGCTCACCACCAAACGCGGAAGCCTACGAGCAGTACTTC. The encoded protein is CASSPPNAEAYEQYF. The variable domain in full, with the rest retrieved from reference TRBV18 and TRBJ2-7, is NAGVMQNPRHLVRRRGQEARLRCSPMKGHSHVYWYRQLPEEGLKFMVYLQKENIIDESGMPKERFSAEFPKEGPSILRIQQVVRGDSAAYFCASSPPNAEAYEQYFGPGTRLTVT.

The V gene is TRBV4-1, the J gene TRBJ2-3; D gene uncertain. The CDR3 covers 13 residues. Germline loops: CDR1 MGHRA, CDR2 YSYEKL. Trimming cost V 1 base and J 10 bases, with 12 bases left between them. CDR3: CASSQAGGLPQYF. The CDR3 bases are TGCGCCAGCAGCCAAGCTGGTGGCTTGCCGCAGTATTTT.

V gene TRBV24-1 combines with J gene TRBJ1-2; a weak D match, TRBD1 (5 bases). Germline lookup yields CDR1 KGHDR and CDR2 SFDVKD. The CDR3 has 12 amino acids. Trimming took 12 bases from V and 5 from J, leaving 15 bases between them. The CDR3 coding sequence is TGTGCCTCCTCTCGGGGCGGTTATGGCTACACCTTC. This codes for CASSRGGYGYTF.

The chain carries TRBV19 and TRBJ1-5; no clear D. The CDR3 sequence is 14 residues long. The germline V gene encodes CDR1 LNHDA and CDR2 SQIVND (reference sequence). Trimming cost V 1 base and J 5 bases, with 9 bases left between them. CDR3 nucleotide sequence: TGTGCCAGTAGTATAGTTAGAAAGGATCAGCCCCAGCATTTT. Its protein product is CASSIVRKDQPQHF.

The V call is TRBV11-1, the J call TRBJ1-1; 10 nucleotides match TRBD1. This CDR3 is built from 14 residues. V was pared by 7 bases and J by 3 bases, with 5 bases of the junction left unmatched. Per the germline V gene, CDR1 is SGHAT and CDR2 is FQDESV (reference sequence). The CDR3 nucleotides are TGTGCCAGCAAACGACAGGGGGCGGACACTGAAGCTTTCTTT. Its protein is CASKRQGADTEAFF.

V is TRBV24-1 and J is TRBJ1-1; D ambiguous. V was cut by 4 bases and J by 7 bases, with 18 bases left in between. The germline gives CDR1 KGHDR, CDR2 SFDVKD. CDR3 length: 15 amino acids. In DNA, the CDR3 is TGTGCCACCAGTGACTCATTCAAGCCTCCCCGTGAAGCTTTCTTT. Translated, it gives CATSDSFKPPREAFF.

The CDR3 sequence: CASSISVETQYF. In DNA, the CDR3 is TGTGCCAGCAGTATTTCCGTCGAGACCCAGTACTTC. The genes are TRBV13 and TRBJ2-5, with D hard to call. V lost 6 bases and J lost 5, with 10 bases in between. From germline, CDR1 is PRHDT and CDR2 FYEKMQ (reference sequence). This CDR3 is built from 12 residues.

V and J are TRBV14 and TRBJ2-7, with a tentative D call TRBD2 (7 bases). CDR1 and CDR2 from the germline V gene are SGHDN and FVKESK. The CDR3 covers 18 residues. V was cut by 3 bases and J by 4 bases, with 25 bases left in between. Written as DNA, the CDR3 is TGTGCCAGCAGCCAGGCTCCAAGAGGGGGGGCTCTCCTATACGAGCAGTACTTC. It specifies CASSQAPRGGALLYEQYF.

The rearrangement links TRBV11-2 to TRBJ2-1, with 9 bases lining up with TRBD2. V was clipped by 5 bases and J by 8 bases; unmatched bases: 13. Germline-derived CDR1 and CDR2 are SGHAT and FQNNGV. CDR3 length: 16 residues. CDR3: CASSDNSGSKADEQFF. As DNA, the CDR3 is TGTGCCAGCAGCGATAATAGCGGGAGCAAGGCAGATGAGCAGTTCTTC.

The chain combines TRBV2 with TRBJ2-7, with 8 bases fitting TRBD1. This CDR3 spans 14 amino acids. J lost 7 bases, V lost 1 base, and 6 bases had no gene match. Germline V gene data show CDR1 as SNHLY and CDR2 as FYNNEI. CDR3 sequence (DNA): TGTGCCAGCAGTGAAGAAGGGACAGGAGATGAGCAGTACTTC. Its protein product is CASSEEGTGDEQYF.

This chain links TRBV5-1 with TRBJ2-7; the match to TRBD2 covers 8 bases. The CDR3 length is 16 residues. The trim removed 6 bases at V and 5 bases at J, leaving 16 bases unmatched. Germline assignment: CDR1 SGHRS and CDR2 YFSETQ. CDR3 loop: CASNLGPPGLGNEQYF. Here the CDR3 DNA reads TGCGCCAGCAACTTAGGCCCTCCGGGACTAGGGAACGAGCAGTACTTC.

The rearrangement joins TRBV7-2 to TRBJ2-2; 9 bases align to TRBD1. The junction had 3 bases not matched to a gene; V was cut back by 5 bases and J by 2 bases. The germline CDR1 and CDR2 sequences are SGHTA and FQGNSA. This CDR3 spans 15 amino acids. The CDR3 DNA follows: TGTGCCAGCAGCCTGGGACAGGGAAACACCGGGGAGCTGTTTTTT. This translates into CASSLGQGNTGELFF.

The CDR3: CASSFRGELFF. CDR3 bases: TGTGCCAGCAGCTTCCGAGGGGAGCTGTTTTTT. The chain links TRBV27 to TRBJ2-2, with unresolved D. The V end was cut by 6 bases, the J end by 8 bases, with 7 bases between. This CDR3 has 11 amino acids. The germline gives CDR1 MNHEY, CDR2 SMNVEV (reference sequence).

The chain combines TRBV12-3 or TRBV12-4 with TRBJ1-1, with D maybe TRBD1 (5 bases). V was pared by 6 bases and J by 0 bases, with 8 bases between. This CDR3 is 13 amino acids long. This CDR3 reads CASRKGMNTEAFF. The CDR3 DNA is TGTGCCAGCAGGAAGGGGATGAACACTGAAGCTTTCTTT.

A single count supports this clone. The V gene is TRBV12-3 or TRBV12-4, the J gene TRBJ2-7, with no clear D. Trimming shortened V by 1 base and J by 3 bases, and 7 bases separated the two germline ends. The CDR3 contains 13 residues. The CDR3 DNA reads as TGTGCCAGCAGTTTAGGGGGTTACTACGAGCAGTACTTC. This sequence encodes CASSLGGYYEQYF.

V and J are TRBV6-5 and TRBJ2-7, with TRBD1 matching 9 bases. The ends lost 8 bases at V and 4 bases at J; junction bases unmatched: 3. CDR3 size: 12 residues. Per germline, CDR1 MNHEY and CDR2 SVGAGI. The CDR3 region is CASSGQGYEQYF. The CDR3 DNA reads as TGTGCCAGCTCCGGACAGGGGTACGAGCAGTACTTC.

The genes are TRBV19 and TRBJ2-1; TRBD2 matches at 9 bases. The CDR3 extends over 15 amino acids. Trimming took 3 bases from V and 7 from J; bases not matched to a gene: 7. Per germline, CDR1 LNHDA and CDR2 SQIVND (reference sequence). CDR3 residues: CASSIWGLAGNEQFF. Written as DNA, the CDR3 is TGTGCCAGTAGTATTTGGGGACTAGCTGGGAATGAGCAGTTCTTC.

The gene calls are TRBV4-3 and TRBJ1-5, with a weak D call TRBD1 (5 bases). The germline V and J ends were trimmed by 3 bases and 7 bases, with 13 bases remaining between them. The CDR3 length is 14 residues. Per the germline V gene, CDR1 is LGHNA and CDR2 is YSLEER. The CDR3, as DNA: TGCGCCAGCAGCCAGGACACATTGGGCCAGCCCCAGCATTTT. Its protein is CASSQDTLGQPQHF.